This T cell receptor (beta chain) was sequenced during a study of CD8 T cells in ankylosing spondylitis. This clonotype was picked up many times. The target antigen is unknown. Scientists made TCR beta libraries using quantitative 5'-RACE with molecular barcodes. One entry per CDR3 protein, called by TCRdb with MiXCR from the 5' RACE reads. The repertoire has 450,000 to 550,000 distinct CDR3 sequences, approximately 5.3% of them found once; the top ten carry under 4.5%. Study-level findings and limits: Relatively rare in peripheral blood, disease-linked clones were also CD8+. One TCR beta motif, made up of roughly eight highly homologous variants, appeared characteristic of ankylosing spondylitis blood. Matched synovial fluid from ankylosing spondylitis patients was reported to be enriched for disease-linked clones.

V lost 2 bases, J lost 0 bases, and 9 bases stayed unmatched. Germline-derived CDR1 and CDR2 are LGHNA and YSLEER. This CDR3 spans 19 amino acids. The genes are TRBV4-3 and TRBJ2-1, with 11 bases that match TRBD2. The source of this sequence is a male donor with ankylosing spondylitis. Sequencing input: blood, either unsorted or a sorted T cell fraction (not recorded which). The CDR3 DNA reads TGCGCCAGCAGCCAAAGCCCGGGACTAGCGGTAAGCTCCTACAATGAGCAGTTCTTC. Its protein is CASSQSPGLAVSSYNEQFF.